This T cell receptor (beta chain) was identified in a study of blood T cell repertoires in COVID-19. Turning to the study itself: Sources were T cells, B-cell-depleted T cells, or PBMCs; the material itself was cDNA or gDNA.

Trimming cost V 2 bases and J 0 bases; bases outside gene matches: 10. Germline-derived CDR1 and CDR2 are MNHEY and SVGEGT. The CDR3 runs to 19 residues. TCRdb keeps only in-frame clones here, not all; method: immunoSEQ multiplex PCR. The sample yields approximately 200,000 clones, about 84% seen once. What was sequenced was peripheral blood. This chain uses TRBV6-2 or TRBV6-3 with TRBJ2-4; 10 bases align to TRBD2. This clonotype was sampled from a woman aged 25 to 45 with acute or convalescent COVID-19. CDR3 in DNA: TGTGCCAGCAGTTACCAGCGGGGGGGAGCCACCATAGCCAAAAACATTCAGTACTTC. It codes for CASSYQRGGATIAKNIQYF.